The next 32 T cell receptor beta chains were all read from a single sample in a study of T-cell reconstitution after alpha-beta-depleted transplantation in children. The library targeted TCRbeta and was prepared with unique molecular identifiers. Via MiXCR, TCRdb re-called the PCR reads, giving one row per CDR3 protein. Of about 980,000 distinct CDR3 sequences listed, roughly 29% are singletons. Sample: PBMCs, mostly from graft donor cells, taken 360 days after TCRalphabeta/CD19-depleted stem cell transplant. The receptor set was obtained from a boy younger than two who had a stem cell transplant for SCID, so the T cells may come from the graft donor.

The V call is TRBV15, the J call TRBJ2-3; D tentatively reads TRBD1 or TRBD2 (5 bases each). Trimming left V 8 bases short and J 2 bases short, with 14 bases between. Germline V gene data show CDR1 as LNHNV and CDR2 as YYDKDF (reference sequence). The CDR3 is 14 amino acids. The CDR3 DNA sequence: TGTGCCACCGCACAGAGGGGCCCCACAGATACGCAGTATTTT. Translated, it gives CATAQRGPTDTQYF.

In its sample, this clonotype was seen a few times. The chain employs TRBV28 and TRBJ1-4; D is perhaps TRBD1 (5 bases). V was pared by 6 bases and J by 10 bases, with 15 bases between. The length of the CDR3 is 13 residues. Per the germline V gene, CDR1 is MDHEN and CDR2 is SYDVKM. The CDR3 sequence: CASRGQGGGKLFF. CDR3 nucleotide sequence: TGTGCCAGCAGAGGGCAGGGCGGCGGAAAACTGTTTTTT. Full variable domain (rest looked up from reference TRBV28 and TRBJ1-4): DVKVTQSSRYLVKRTGEKVFLECVQDMDHENMFWYRQDPGLGLRLIYFSYDVKMKEKGDIPEGYSVSREKKERFSLILESASTNQTSMYLCASRGQGGGKLFFGSGTQLSVL.

The chain is built from TRBV7-6 and TRBJ1-4; unclear D gene. The germline V and J ends were trimmed by 5 bases and 0 bases, with 13 bases remaining between them. Germline V gene sequence: CDR1 SGHVS, CDR2 FNYEAQ. The CDR3 contains 16 residues. CDR3 sequence reads: CASSPAPYSTNEKLFF. CDR3 DNA: TGTGCCAGCAGCCCAGCACCGTACTCAACTAATGAAAAACTGTTTTTT.

This clonotype was found a few times. The chain has TRBV4-2 and TRBJ2-1; 10 bases are shared with TRBD2. The V gene end was trimmed by 0 bases and the J gene end by 6 bases; junction bases not matched to a gene: 8. Looked up from germline, CDR1 is LGHNA and CDR2 is YNFKEQ. The CDR3 totals 17 residues. The CDR3 here is CASSQEGSSGGFNEQFF. The CDR3 DNA reads as TGTGCCAGCAGCCAAGAAGGGTCTAGCGGGGGCTTCAATGAGCAGTTCTTC.

This clonotype was observed a handful of times. The V and J genes are TRBV29-1 and TRBJ1-5; D remains ambiguous. Trimming removed 5 bases from V and 5 bases from J, with 13 bases in between. The length of the CDR3 is 13 residues. Germline CDR1 SQVTM, CDR2 ANQGSEA. The CDR3 DNA reads as TGCAGCGTTTCCCTTGGGGTGGATCAGCCCCAGCATTTT. It is translated as CSVSLGVDQPQHF.

The chain uses TRBV20-1 and TRBJ2-5; tentatively, D is TRBD1 (6 bases). Germline-derived CDR1 and CDR2 are DFQATT and SNEGSKA (reference sequence). Trimming removed 3 bases from V and 2 bases from J, with 10 bases in between. The CDR3 length is 13 residues. CDR3 nucleotide sequence: TGCAGTGCTAGGGGGGCTTGGCAAGAGACCCAGTACTTC. It codes for CSARGAWQETQYF.

The chain joins TRBV6-1 to TRBJ1-2, with 7 bases identical to TRBD1. V gave up 4 bases and J gave up 4 bases; unmatched junction bases: 3. Germline-derived CDR1 and CDR2 are MNHNS and SASEGT. There are 13 residues in the CDR3. CDR3 nucleotide sequence: TGTGCCAGCAGTGGGCGACAGGGCTATGGCTACACCTTC. Encoded protein: CASSGRQGYGYTF.

This clonotype was counted only a few times. No DNA is shown, since the ends of the CDR3 on it are uncertain; the CDR3 is the one TCRdb lists. Here the CDR3 reads CASSKVGEGAEMNTEAFF. The chain uses TRBV21-1 and TRBJ1-1; the D call of TRBD1 is as the table states it, not checked on the DNA. TRBV21-1 constitutes a pseudogene. The CDR3 is 18 residues long, counting both termini.

This clonotype has a count of ten or more. The junction shows a germline mismatch at one end, possibly a read error. The V gene is TRBV5-1, the J gene TRBJ2-1; 8 positions match TRBD2. The CDR3 sequence is 14 residues long. CDR1 is SGHRS, CDR2 YFSETQ, per germline. DNA for the CDR3: TGTGCCAGCAGTTTGGCTAGCGGGTACAATGAGCAGTTCTTC. Translation: CASSLASGYNEQFF.

This clonotype has more than one count but fewer than ten. The rearrangement uses TRBV12-3 or TRBV12-4 and TRBJ2-3; 9 bases are a match to TRBD2. This CDR3 is 15 amino acids long. V gave up 5 bases and J gave up 3 bases; unmatched junction bases: 6. The CDR3: CASSAGGRWTDTQYF. In DNA, the CDR3 is TGTGCCAGCAGTGCGGGGGGGAGGTGGACAGATACGCAGTATTTT.

This clonotype was seen a single time. The chain joins TRBV7-7 to TRBJ2-5; TRBD2 matches at 11 bases. Looked up from germline, CDR1 is SSHAT and CDR2 is FNYEAQ (reference sequence). The CDR3 sequence is 15 residues long. V was pared by 4 bases and J by 4 bases, with 5 bases of the junction left unmatched. The DNA of the CDR3 is TGTGCCAGCAGCTCGAAGGGACTAGCGGTAGAGACCCAGTACTTC. It encodes CASSSKGLAVETQYF. Using reference TRBV7-7 and TRBJ2-5 for the parts outside the CDR3, the full variable domain is GAGVSQSPRYKVTKRGQDVTLRCDPISSHATLYWYQQALGQGPEFLTYFNYEAQPDKSGLPSDRFSAERPEGSISTLTIQRTEQRDSAMYRCASSSKGLAVETQYFGPGTRLLVL.

The chain couples TRBV7-3 to TRBJ2-3; tentatively, D is TRBD2 (6 bases). This CDR3 contains 17 residues. Germline-derived CDR1 and CDR2 are SGHTA and FQGTGA. V was shortened by 5 bases and J by 4 bases, with 22 bases between the two germline ends. CDR3 protein: CASSPEGLRSTADTQYF. The CDR3 coding sequence is TGTGCCAGCAGCCCAGAGGGACTCCGGTCGACGGCAGATACGCAGTATTTT. Together with reference TRBV7-3 and TRBJ2-3, the CDR3 gives the full variable domain: GAGVSQTPSNKVTEKGKYVELRCDPISGHTALYWYRQSLGQGPEFLIYFQGTGAADDSGLPNDRFFAVRPEGSVSTLKIQRTERGDSAVYLCASSPEGLRSTADTQYFGPGTRLTVL.

This chain joins TRBV12-3 or TRBV12-4 and TRBJ2-5; D is undetermined. This CDR3 has 13 residues. The ends were cut back, 7 bases at V and 1 base at J, with 10 bases in the middle. CDR3 protein: CASNGRFQETQYF. CDR3 bases: TGTGCCAGCAACGGACGTTTCCAAGAGACCCAGTACTTC.

This clonotype was observed a handful of times. V gene TRBV4-2 combines with J gene TRBJ2-3; 11 nucleotides line up with TRBD2. V gave up 2 bases and J gave up 5 bases; unmatched junction bases: 6. The germline CDR1 and CDR2 sequences are LGHNA and YNFKEQ. The CDR3 is 16 residues long. The CDR3 loop is CASSQFSGGAGDTQYF. DNA for the CDR3: TGTGCCAGCAGCCAATTTAGCGGGGGGGCGGGAGATACGCAGTATTTT.

CDR3 DNA sequence: TGTGCCAGCAGTCCCCAGGGACAGCCCAAAAACATTCAGTACTTC. Residues: CASSPQGQPKNIQYF. The rearrangement uses TRBV12-3 or TRBV12-4 and TRBJ2-4, with 7 bases matching TRBD1. The CDR3 spans 15 residues. The ends lost 5 bases at V and 2 bases at J; junction bases unmatched: 6.

The chain uses TRBV29-1 and TRBJ2-2; D is undetermined. Trimming pared 4 bases from V and 4 bases from J, leaving 10 bases between. Germline V gives CDR1 SQVTM, CDR2 ANQGSEA. This CDR3 region has 13 residues. CDR3 protein: CSVAPRSTGELFF. Here the CDR3 DNA reads TGCAGCGTTGCGCCCAGGAGCACCGGGGAGCTGTTTTTT.

This clonotype appeared a few times. V and J are TRBV20-1 and TRBJ1-1; D not resolved. The CDR3 spans 12 residues. CDR1 is DFQATT and CDR2 is SNEGSKA in the germline V gene (reference sequence). The CDR3 DNA follows: TGCAGCGCCCGAGCTCCGAACACTGAAGCTTTCTTT. The encoded protein is CSARAPNTEAFF.

The rearrangement joins TRBV24-1 to TRBJ1-1; no firm D call. CDR1 is KGHDR, CDR2 SFDVKD, per germline. The CDR3 extends over 17 amino acids. V gave up 1 base and J gave up 2 bases, with 16 bases separating them. CDR3 sequence (DNA): TGTGCCACCAGTGATTTCTTGTCGGAAGTCCTCAACACTGAAGCTTTCTTT. This sequence encodes CATSDFLSEVLNTEAFF.

V gene TRBV29-1 combines with J gene TRBJ2-1, with 9 bases identical to TRBD1. The germline V gene has CDR1 SQVTM and CDR2 ANQGSEA. Unmatched junction bases numbered 15, after V lost 4 bases and J lost 14 bases. The length of the CDR3 is 14 residues. CDR3 nucleotide sequence: TGCAGCGTTGGGGGACTGACAGGGGGTCATGGAAAGTTCTTC. Translation: CSVGGLTGGHGKFF.

This clonotype was seen a handful of times. The CDR3 reads CASSGPQGPTDTQYF. The CDR3 DNA reads TGTGCCAGCAGCGGGCCACAGGGCCCGACAGATACGCAGTATTTT. This chain joins TRBV5-6 and TRBJ2-3; D is possibly TRBD1 (6 bases). This CDR3 contains 15 residues. Germline V gene sequence: CDR1 SGHDT, CDR2 YYEEEE. The V gene lost 4 bases and the J gene lost 3 bases, with 15 bases spanning the gap.

J is TRBJ1-1 and V is TRBV5-1; D gene unclear. With 1 base removed from V and 0 bases from J, the gap between germline ends came to 13 bases. Germline CDR1 SGHRS, CDR2 YFSETQ. The CDR3 extends over 16 amino acids. The CDR3, as DNA: TGCGCCAGCAGCTTGTATGCGGGTAACATGAACACTGAAGCTTTCTTT. Translating it yields CASSLYAGNMNTEAFF.

V gene TRBV2 combines with J gene TRBJ2-5; D is possibly TRBD1 or TRBD2 (6 bases each). CDR3 length: 14 residues. V lost 5 bases, J lost 5 bases, and 15 bases lay in between. CDR1 is SNHLY, CDR2 FYNNEI, per germline. In nucleotides, the CDR3 is TGTGCCAGCAGTCCGTCTAGGGGGGTGGAGACCCAGTACTTC. It is translated as CASSPSRGVETQYF.

The chain employs TRBV9 and TRBJ2-1, with a tentative D call TRBD2 (6 bases). Germline values: CDR1 SGDLS, CDR2 YYNGEE. The CDR3 length is 16 residues. Trimming pared 2 bases from V and 4 bases from J, leaving 16 bases between. CDR3 nucleotide sequence: TGTGCCAGCAGCGTGGCGGGGACTTCTATGTACAATGAGCAGTTCTTC. It specifies CASSVAGTSMYNEQFF.

The DNA for the CDR3 is TGTGCCAGCAGTGAGTCTGAGGGCCTGAACTATGGCTACACCTTC. This codes for CASSESEGLNYGYTF. This rearrangement joins TRBV6-1 to TRBJ1-2, with D unclear. The CDR3 has 15 amino acids. Trimming took 3 bases from V and 2 from J, leaving 13 bases between them. Per germline, CDR1 MNHNS and CDR2 SASEGT.

The chain is built from TRBV9 and TRBJ1-2; the D is unclear. V shed 3 bases and J shed 8 bases, with 14 bases lying between them. Germline V gene lookup returns CDR1 SGDLS and CDR2 YYNGEE. This CDR3 region has 13 residues. CDR3 residues: CASSETTVVGYTF. The CDR3, as DNA: TGTGCCAGCAGCGAAACGACCGTAGTGGGCTACACCTTC.

This sequence joins TRBV29-1 and TRBJ1-4; D ambiguous. CDR1 SQVTM and CDR2 ANQGSEA come from the germline V gene. The CDR3 consists of 15 residues. The V and J ends lost 0 bases and 5 bases respectively, with 13 bases between them. The CDR3 here is CSVEDGGGENEKLFF. The CDR3 bases are TGCAGCGTTGAAGATGGTGGCGGGGAAAATGAAAAACTGTTTTTT.

A few counts support this clonotype. This chain connects TRBV28 to TRBJ2-3; D perhaps matches TRBD2 (6 bases). Germline V gives CDR1 MDHEN, CDR2 SYDVKM. The CDR3 covers 14 residues. Trimming removed 7 bases from V and 5 bases from J, with 16 bases in between. In DNA form, the CDR3 reads TGTGCCAGCAACTGCTGGGACTTAGGAGATACGCAGTATTTT. This codes for CASNCWDLGDTQYF.

This chain uses TRBV27 with TRBJ1-1, with D unresolved. The germline V and J ends were trimmed by 7 bases and 0 bases, with 18 bases remaining between them. The CDR3 runs 16 residues. Germline V gene data show CDR1 as MNHEY and CDR2 as SMNVEV (reference sequence). The CDR3 DNA is TGTGCCAGCACTTATTCCCTGGGTGACATGAACACTGAAGCTTTCTTT. Protein sequence: CASTYSLGDMNTEAFF.

This clonotype was detected a few times. The chain employs TRBV6-1 and TRBJ2-2, with D possibly being TRBD2 (7 bases). Germline assignment: CDR1 MNHNS and CDR2 SASEGT. This CDR3 has 17 residues. Trimming cost V 2 bases and J 1 base, with 14 bases left between them. The CDR3 protein is CASSEYWGGRNTGELFF. The CDR3 DNA is TGTGCCAGCAGTGAATATTGGGGGGGCAGGAACACCGGGGAGCTGTTTTTT.

The chain recombines TRBV7-2 with TRBJ2-3, with D possibly matching TRBD1 (6 bases). This CDR3 comprises 17 residues. V was trimmed by 5 bases and J by 0 bases, leaving 18 bases between them. Germline values: CDR1 SGHTA, CDR2 FQGNSA. CDR3 nucleotides: TGTGCCAGCAGCCCCGTGGGGGCCGATTCTAGCACAGATACGCAGTATTTT. Translation gives CASSPVGADSSTDTQYF. Full variable domain (remainder filled in from reference TRBV7-2 and TRBJ2-3): GAGVSQSPSNKVTEKGKDVELRCDPISGHTALYWYRQSLGQGLEFLIYFQGNSAPDKSGLPSDRFSAERTGGSVSTLTIQRTQQEDSAVYLCASSPVGADSSTDTQYFGPGTRLTVL.

The gene calls are TRBV20-1 and TRBJ2-7; TRBD2 aligns across 7 bases. Trimming removed 2 bases from V and 5 bases from J; junction bases left unmatched: 18. CDR3 length: 17 amino acids. The V gene's germline CDR1 is DFQATT and CDR2 SNEGSKA (reference sequence). The CDR3 nucleotides read TGCAGTGCTAGAAGGGCCCTCTCGGCTAGCGGAGTAAACGAGCAGTACTTC. Amino acids: CSARRALSASGVNEQYF.

The chain links TRBV12-3 or TRBV12-4 to TRBJ1-4; D unresolved. The CDR3 contains 13 residues. V was pared by 4 bases and J by 6 bases, with 9 bases between. CDR3 loop: CASSYQRDEKLFF. The CDR3 coding sequence is TGTGCCAGCAGTTACCAGCGTGATGAAAAACTGTTTTTT.